This TCR beta chain was sequenced for a study of blood T cell repertoires in COVID-19. The length of the CDR3 is 14 residues. Per the germline V gene, CDR1 is SGDLS and CDR2 is YYNGEE. The ends were cut back, 6 bases at V and 4 bases at J, with 15 bases in the middle. Assay: immunoSEQ multiplex PCR; the TCRdb copy retains only in-frame clones and omits some. The profile shows 65,000 to 85,000 clones, 80% to 90% of them singletons. This chain links TRBV9 with TRBJ2-3; tentative D call: TRBD1 (6 bases). This TCR was sampled from a human donor in a cohort sampled during active COVID-19. The sample comprised peripheral blood. CDR3 region: CASTRGHRADTQYF. CDR3 bases: TGTGCCAGCACCCGGGGACACAGGGCAGATACGCAGTATTTT.